The 27 T cell receptor beta chains given below trace back to one sample, sequenced in a study of vaccination and CD4 T cells after COVID-19. As for time point: late sampling 161 to 241 days after vaccination in a few convalescent patients. TCRdb reanalysed the PCR reads using MiXCR and keeps one entry per CDR3 protein. The table has about 36,000 distinct CDR3 sequences, 36% seen once. This specimen consisted of CD4+ T cells from blood, obtained about 7 months after SARS-CoV-2 vaccination. These receptor sequences come from a human donor who had recovered from COVID-19.

This clonotype came up once. The gene calls are TRBV19 and TRBJ2-3; the D gene is possibly TRBD2 (6 bases). Looked up from germline, CDR1 is LNHDA and CDR2 is SQIVND (reference sequence). Trimming took 6 bases from V and 1 from J, leaving 23 bases between them. CDR3 length: 18 residues. The DNA for the CDR3 is TGTGCCAGTAGCCACCCCGGGGGATGGTGGAGAGGCACAGATACGCAGTATTTT. Its protein product is CASSHPGGWWRGTDTQYF.

V gene TRBV18 combines with J gene TRBJ1-6, with a weak D call TRBD1 (5 bases). V was clipped by 6 bases and J by 7 bases, with 10 bases between them. Germline-derived CDR1 and CDR2 are KGHSH and LQKENI. CDR3 length: 13 amino acids. This CDR3 is CASSSGNNSPLHF. In DNA, the CDR3 is TGTGCCAGCTCTTCAGGGAACAATTCACCCCTCCACTTT.

The chain has TRBV7-9 and TRBJ2-1, with 11 positions matching TRBD2. Germline loops: CDR1 SEHNR, CDR2 FQNEAQ (reference sequence). There are 16 residues in the CDR3. V was pared by 5 bases and J by 6 bases, with 9 bases of the junction left unmatched. The chain's CDR3 is CASSTIAGGPGNEQFF. DNA for the CDR3: TGTGCCAGCAGCACAATAGCGGGAGGGCCAGGCAATGAGCAGTTCTTC.

The CDR3 reads CASSPGTGNEQFF. The CDR3 DNA reads TGTGCCAGCAGCCCAGGGACAGGCAATGAGCAGTTCTTC. The rearrangement uses TRBV7-7 and TRBJ2-1, with 8 nucleotides matching TRBD1. The V gene end was trimmed by 5 bases and the J gene end by 6 bases; junction bases not matched to a gene: 3. Germline V CDR1 and CDR2: SSHAT, FNYEAQ (reference sequence). The CDR3 extends over 13 amino acids.

This clonotype showed up just a few times. V is TRBV7-9 and J is TRBJ2-1, with TRBD2 matching over 8 bases. The CDR3 extends over 15 amino acids. Germline V gives CDR1 SEHNR, CDR2 FQNEAQ (reference sequence). The V segment lost 5 bases and the J segment 4 bases; nucleotides outside the gene matches: 7. The CDR3 sequence: CASSPGRAKYNEQFF. CDR3 DNA sequence: TGTGCCAGCAGCCCCGGGAGGGCGAAGTACAATGAGCAGTTCTTC.

This clonotype was found a few times. J is TRBJ1-1 and V is TRBV7-9; the D is unclear. The germline V gene encodes CDR1 SEHNR and CDR2 FQNEAQ (reference sequence). The CDR3 is 13 residues long. Trimming removed 5 bases from V and 6 bases from J, with 13 bases in between. CDR3 residues: CASSRPAGAEAFF. In DNA form, the CDR3 reads TGTGCCAGCAGCCGTCCAGCCGGGGCTGAAGCTTTCTTT.

V is TRBV30 and J is TRBJ2-5, with unresolved D. This CDR3 contains 10 residues. V was pared by 2 bases and J by 4 bases, with 2 bases between. Germline V gene sequence: CDR1 GTSNPN, CDR2 SVGIG (reference sequence). The CDR3 DNA follows: TGTGCCTGGAGTAGAGAGACCCAGTACTTC. Residues: CAWSRETQYF.

There are a few counts of this clonotype. The V and J genes are TRBV6-4 and TRBJ2-1; D is undetermined. The V gene's germline CDR1 is MRHNA and CDR2 SNTAGT. The germline V and J ends were trimmed by 0 bases and 9 bases, with 15 bases remaining between them. The CDR3 runs to 15 residues. The CDR3 loop reads CASSDSIEGGGEQFF. CDR3 bases: TGTGCCAGCAGTGACTCGATCGAAGGCGGTGGTGAGCAGTTCTTC.

V usage is TRBV21-1 and J usage is TRBJ1-2. TRBV21-1 is flagged as a pseudogene. The CDR3 loop spans 15 amino acids. CDR3 coding DNA: TGTGCCAGCAGCAAAGTAAGGAGATTCAACTATGGCTACACCTTC. Amino acid sequence: CASSKVRRFNYGYTF.

The rearrangement links TRBV11-1 to TRBJ2-6; D call uncertain. V was clipped by 7 bases and J by 0 bases, with 10 bases between them. Looked up from germline, CDR1 is SGHAT and CDR2 is FQDESV (reference sequence). There are 15 residues in the CDR3. The chain's CDR3 is CASTSAASGANVLTF. For the CDR3, the DNA is TGTGCCAGCACCTCCGCGGCCTCTGGGGCCAACGTCCTGACTTTC.

The V call is TRBV7-2, the J call TRBJ1-5; D remains unclear. CDR1 SGHTA and CDR2 FQGNSA come from the germline V gene. V lost 4 bases to trimming and J lost 5 bases, with 9 bases between them. CDR3 length equals 13 residues. DNA of the CDR3: TGTGCCAGCAGCTATTCGGAGCATCAGCCCCAGCATTTT. Translating it yields CASSYSEHQPQHF.

This clonotype was found a few times. The chain employs TRBV6-1 and TRBJ1-5, with D unresolved. Deletions cut 6 bases from V and 8 bases from J, with 11 bases between. The CDR3 has 12 residues. Germline V gene sequence: CDR1 MNHNS, CDR2 SASEGT. CDR3 protein: CASRIFGEPQHF. The CDR3 DNA reads as TGTGCCAGCAGGATCTTCGGGGAGCCCCAGCATTTT.

This clonotype appeared a few times. CDR3 residues: CASSEDGSTDTQYF. The CDR3 bases are TGTGCCAGCAGTGAAGATGGATCCACAGATACGCAGTATTTT. The gene calls are TRBV6-4 and TRBJ2-3; D is undetermined. With 3 bases removed from V and 2 bases from J, the gap between germline ends came to 9 bases. This CDR3 spans 14 amino acids. Germline V gene lookup returns CDR1 MRHNA and CDR2 SNTAGT.

This clonotype was seen just once. The chain uses TRBV7-2 and TRBJ2-1; D gene uncertain. Germline V lookup: CDR1 SGHTA, CDR2 FQGNSA. Between the trimmed V and J ends, which lost 2 bases and 5 bases, there was a span of 10 bases. This CDR3 comprises 14 residues. The CDR3 region has the DNA TGTGCCAGCAGCTTAATAGCAGGAAACAATGAGCAGTTCTTC. Translation gives CASSLIAGNNEQFF. Supplemented by reference TRBV7-2 and TRBJ2-1, the full variable domain reads GAGVSQSPSNKVTEKGKDVELRCDPISGHTALYWYRQSLGQGLEFLIYFQGNSAPDKSGLPSDRFSAERTGGSVSTLTIQRTQQEDSAVYLCASSLIAGNNEQFFGPGTRLTVL.

A few counts support this clonotype. CDR3 bases: TGTGCCAGCAGCCAAGATCAAGGGGGATCCTACGAGCAGTACTTC. Residues: CASSQDQGGSYEQYF. The rearrangement joins TRBV4-2 to TRBJ2-7; tentative D call: TRBD1 (6 bases). The CDR3 is 15 amino acids. In germline, CDR1 is LGHNA, CDR2 YNFKEQ. Trimming took 0 bases from V and 1 from J, leaving 10 bases between them.

The table lists this clonotype with a few counts. The genes are TRBV20-1 and TRBJ2-1; possible D gene TRBD1, 5 bases. There are 14 residues in the CDR3. Trimming cost V 0 bases and J 9 bases, with 15 bases left between them. CDR1 and CDR2 from the germline V gene are DFQATT and SNEGSKA (reference sequence). The CDR3 spells CSARDLGRVTEQFF. CDR3 coding DNA: TGCAGTGCTAGAGATCTCGGCAGGGTGACTGAGCAGTTCTTC.

The rearrangement uses TRBV20-1 and TRBJ1-3, with D perhaps matching TRBD1 (6 bases). This CDR3 is 14 amino acids long. Trimming took 3 bases from V and 0 from J, leaving 9 bases between them. The germline gives CDR1 DFQATT, CDR2 SNEGSKA (reference sequence). CDR3 in amino acids: CSASQGSSGNTIYF. CDR3 in DNA: TGCAGTGCTAGTCAGGGGAGCTCTGGAAACACCATATATTTT.

CDR3 sequence reads: CASSPVWETQYF. The CDR3 DNA is TGTGCCAGCAGCCCCGTATGGGAGACCCAGTACTTC. V gene TRBV7-2 combines with J gene TRBJ2-5; no clear D gene. The V gene's germline CDR1 is SGHTA and CDR2 FQGNSA. This CDR3 is built from 12 residues. Trimming stripped 5 bases from V and 5 bases from J, with 9 bases between. The full variable domain, completed using reference TRBV7-2 and TRBJ2-5, is GAGVSQSPSNKVTEKGKDVELRCDPISGHTALYWYRQSLGQGLEFLIYFQGNSAPDKSGLPSDRFSAERTGGSVSTLTIQRTQQEDSAVYLCASSPVWETQYFGPGTRLLVL.

Only a few counts were recorded for this clonotype. The rearrangement links TRBV7-9 to TRBJ2-1; D ambiguous. V lost 5 bases, J lost 10 bases, and 12 bases lay in between. The germline gives CDR1 SEHNR, CDR2 FQNEAQ (reference sequence). The CDR3 spans 12 residues. The CDR3 spells CASSPLTPEQFF. The CDR3 region has the DNA TGTGCCAGCAGCCCTCTGACCCCCGAGCAGTTCTTC.

J is TRBJ2-4 and V is TRBV28; D gene uncertain. The CDR3 extends over 15 amino acids. Looked up from germline, CDR1 is MDHEN and CDR2 is SYDVKM. V dropped 4 bases and J dropped 0 bases, with 10 bases sitting between them. This chain's CDR3 is CASSSQPLAKNIQYF. The CDR3 region has the DNA TGTGCCAGCAGTTCACAGCCACTAGCCAAAAACATTCAGTACTTC.

The chain joins TRBV28 to TRBJ2-1, with 8 nucleotides matching TRBD2. V was clipped by 7 bases and J by 4 bases; unmatched bases: 6. Per the germline V gene, CDR1 is MDHEN and CDR2 is SYDVKM. CDR3 length: 14 residues. DNA of the CDR3: TGTGCCAGCATGGTCCCGGGGGGGTACAATGAGCAGTTCTTC. The encoded protein is CASMVPGGYNEQFF.

This clonotype was detected a few times. Sequence at one end of the junction differs from germline and may be a read error. This rearrangement joins TRBV20-1 to TRBJ1-1; D is unclear. The CDR3 consists of 10 residues. The germline CDR1 and CDR2 sequences are DFQATT and SNEGSKA (reference sequence). DNA of the CDR3: TGCAGTGCCCCGAGGCGCGGCACTATCTTT. It specifies CSAPRRGTIF.

This clonotype was detected a few times. The rearrangement uses TRBV6-2 or TRBV6-3 and TRBJ2-5, with TRBD1 matching 9 bases. The V gene's germline CDR1 is MNHEY and CDR2 SVGEGT. CDR3 length: 13 residues. V lost 6 bases and J lost 5; bases outside the gene matches: 4. CDR3 protein: CASRDRGYETQYF. The CDR3, as DNA: TGTGCCAGCAGGGACAGGGGTTATGAGACCCAGTACTTC.

The chain employs TRBV6-1 and TRBJ1-1; D perhaps matches TRBD1 (6 bases). The V gene lost 7 bases and the J gene lost 4 bases, with 19 bases spanning the gap. Germline assignment: CDR1 MNHNS and CDR2 SASEGT. The CDR3 consists of 15 residues. The CDR3 nucleotides read TGTGCCAGCAACATCGGGGGCAGCGATGGCACTGAAGCTTTCTTT. This encodes CASNIGGSDGTEAFF.

The V gene is TRBV20-1, the J gene TRBJ2-2; D gene ambiguous. The germline gives CDR1 DFQATT, CDR2 SNEGSKA (reference sequence). V lost 1 base, J lost 3 bases, and 12 bases lay in between. CDR3 length equals 15 residues. CDR3 sequence (DNA): TGCAGTGCTAGAGGGCCGGGTTGGGACACCGGGGAGCTGTTTTTT. Translated, it gives CSARGPGWDTGELFF.

Of note for this clonotype: One end of the junction fails to match germline, which may point to a read error. This sequence joins TRBV19 and TRBJ2-1; 8 bases map to TRBD2. The CDR3 runs 14 residues. Germline-derived CDR1 and CDR2 are LNHDA and SQIVND (reference sequence). CDR3 region: CANSIGTRHNEQFF. CDR3 nucleotide sequence: TGTGCCAATAGTATCGGGACTAGGCACAATGAGCAGTTCTTC.

The CDR3 region is CSAKNRGLNTEAFF. The CDR3 DNA is TGCAGTGCAAAAAACAGGGGGCTGAACACTGAAGCTTTCTTT. The rearrangement links TRBV20-1 to TRBJ1-1; 9 bases align to TRBD1. J lost 0 bases, V lost 6 bases, and 5 bases had no gene match. Per germline, CDR1 DFQATT and CDR2 SNEGSKA (reference sequence). This CDR3 has 14 residues.